The 5 T cell receptor beta chains below were found in one sample sequenced in a study of PD-L1 blockade in urothelial cancer. Sequencing used immunoSEQ multiplex PCR; TCRdb keeps in-frame clones, though not all of them. The table has tens of thousands of clones, approximately 80% seen once; the top ten hold roughly 7.1%. Time point specified: pretreatment peripheral blood. Sequenced here: PBMCs, sampled around atezolizumab (anti-PD-L1) treatment. The receptors originated from a man aged 55-75 years with urothelial cancer.

V usage is TRBV29-1 and J usage is TRBJ2-5, with 10 bases identical to TRBD1. Trimming cost V 7 bases and J 2 bases; bases outside gene matches: 7. Per germline, CDR1 SQVTM and CDR2 ANQGSEA. The CDR3 has 14 residues. The DNA of the CDR3 is TGCAGCGCAAGGGACAGGGGACCTCAAGAGACCCAGTACTTC. Its translation is CSARDRGPQETQYF. Full variable domain (rest looked up from reference TRBV29-1 and TRBJ2-5): SAVISQKPSRDICQRGTSLTIQCQVDSQVTMMFWYRQQPGQSLTLIATANQGSEATYESGFVIDKFPISRPNLTFSTLTVSNMSPEDSSIYLCSARDRGPQETQYFGPGTRLLVL.

V gene TRBV19 combines with J gene TRBJ1-1; possible D gene TRBD1, 6 bases. The germline V and J ends were trimmed by 4 bases and 0 bases, with 12 bases remaining between them. The CDR3 has 15 residues. Per the germline V gene, CDR1 is LNHDA and CDR2 is SQIVND (reference sequence). The CDR3 DNA is TGTGCCAGTAGTACCCGTGGGGGCTTGAACACTGAAGCTTTCTTT. It encodes CASSTRGGLNTEAFF.

This chain joins TRBV10-3 and TRBJ2-1, with 7 bases fitting TRBD2. This CDR3 is 14 amino acids long. V shed 0 bases and J 9 bases; nucleotides not matched to a gene: 5. Germline CDR1 is ENHRY and CDR2 is SYGVKD. The CDR3 loop reads CAISESLGGGEQFF. The CDR3 region has the DNA TGTGCCATCAGTGAGTCGTTGGGGGGGGGTGAGCAGTTCTTC.

The chain employs TRBV10-3 and TRBJ2-7, with D uncertain. The CDR3 is 13 amino acids. The germline V gene encodes CDR1 ENHRY and CDR2 SYGVKD. Trimming shortened V by 0 bases and J by 4 bases, and 7 bases separated the two germline ends. The CDR3 DNA follows: TGTGCCATCAGTGAGTCCGGCGGTTACGAGCAGTACTTC. Translated: CAISESGGYEQYF.

V gene TRBV4-1 combines with J gene TRBJ2-5, with a tentative D call TRBD2 (6 bases). Trimming cost V 2 bases and J 1 base, with 17 bases left between them. The length of the CDR3 is 17 residues. Germline loops: CDR1 MGHRA, CDR2 YSYEKL. The CDR3 loop is CASSQFSDGGSQETQYF. CDR3 DNA: TGCGCCAGCAGCCAATTTTCAGACGGGGGTAGCCAAGAGACCCAGTACTTC.